One and the same sample provided the 31 T cell receptor beta chains below, sequenced in a study of blood T cell repertoires in COVID-19. Sequencing was performed with immunoSEQ multiplex PCR; in TCRdb, only in-frame clones are kept and a portion is missing. Of around 320,000 clones in the sample, around nine tenths were seen once. The sequencing sample was made of peripheral blood. The receptor source for this set is a woman in her 30s with COVID-19, enrolled during active disease.

The rearrangement links TRBV5-1 to TRBJ1-2, with unresolved D. There are 12 residues in the CDR3. In germline, CDR1 is SGHRS, CDR2 YFSETQ. V was shortened by 0 bases and J by 3 bases, with 3 bases between the two germline ends. The CDR3 spells CASSLADYGYTF. For the CDR3, the DNA is TGCGCCAGCAGCTTGGCAGACTATGGCTACACCTTC.

The chain joins TRBV15 to TRBJ1-1; D might be TRBD1 (6 bases). V was cut by 3 bases and J by 1 base, with 12 bases left in between. Germline V gives CDR1 LNHNV, CDR2 YYDKDF (reference sequence). The CDR3 is 15 residues long. The CDR3 DNA reads TGTGCCACCAGCAGGGTCTACAGGGCGAACACTGAAGCTTTCTTT. Translating gives CATSRVYRANTEAFF.

The chain has TRBV7-6 and TRBJ2-7, with no clear D. V gave up 1 base and J gave up 2 bases, with 12 bases separating them. In germline, CDR1 is SGHVS, CDR2 FNYEAQ. CDR3 size: 15 residues. The CDR3 DNA is TGTGCCAGCAGCTTAGGTCCGGGTCCCACCTACGAGCAGTACTTC. This translates into CASSLGPGPTYEQYF.

The chain couples TRBV4-1 to TRBJ2-7; TRBD1 is a possible D gene (6 bases). Between the trimmed V and J ends, which lost 1 base and 3 bases, there was a span of 16 bases. The CDR3 extends over 16 amino acids. CDR1 MGHRA and CDR2 YSYEKL come from the germline V gene. Written as DNA, the CDR3 is TGCGCCAGCAGCCAAGTCGCCCTAGGGGGACACTACGAGCAGTACTTC. Amino acid sequence: CASSQVALGGHYEQYF.

The chain employs TRBV4-2 and TRBJ1-1, with 8 bases that match TRBD1. The CDR3 has 15 residues. The trim removed 5 bases at V and 4 bases at J, leaving 9 bases unmatched. Germline CDR1 LGHNA, CDR2 YNFKEQ. CDR3 in DNA: TGTGCCAGCAGCGGCCCTCCGGGACAGGTCACTGAAGCTTTCTTT. Protein product: CASSGPPGQVTEAFF.

The V and J genes are TRBV27 and TRBJ2-6; TRBD1 aligns across 9 bases. Looked up from germline, CDR1 is MNHEY and CDR2 is SMNVEV (reference sequence). The CDR3 consists of 17 residues. The ends lost 5 bases at V and 4 bases at J; junction bases unmatched: 9. The CDR3 DNA is TGTGCCAGCAGTCCCTATGGACAGGGGTCCGGGGCCAACGTCCTGACTTTC. Protein sequence: CASSPYGQGSGANVLTF.

The chain is built from TRBV4-1 and TRBJ1-1; a weak D match, TRBD1 (5 bases). The CDR3 has 15 amino acids. With 9 bases removed from V and 3 bases from J, the gap between germline ends came to 20 bases. Germline V gene sequence: CDR1 MGHRA, CDR2 YSYEKL. The CDR3: CASGGVWEDDTEAFF. CDR3 bases: TGCGCCAGTGGGGGGGTATGGGAGGACGACACTGAAGCTTTCTTT.

This clone was recorded once. The rearrangement joins TRBV15 to TRBJ2-3; D uncertain. Trimming left V 5 bases short and J 2 bases short, with 20 bases between. In germline, CDR1 is LNHNV, CDR2 YYDKDF (reference sequence). This CDR3 region has 17 residues. The CDR3 DNA reads TGTGCCACCAGCCCCCGGTCCACCAACCCCCACACAGATACGCAGTATTTT. Translating it yields CATSPRSTNPHTDTQYF.

The chain links TRBV3-1 (or the pseudogene TRBV3-2) to TRBJ2-1; 11 bases line up with TRBD2. V was pared by 4 bases and J by 2 bases, with 4 bases of the junction left unmatched. This CDR3 is built from 16 residues. Germline assignment: CDR1 LGHDT and CDR2 YNNKEL (reference sequence). The chain's CDR3 is CASSLTSGVTYNEQFF. CDR3 nucleotides: TGTGCCAGCAGCCTGACTAGCGGGGTCACCTACAATGAGCAGTTCTTC.

The chain links TRBV18 to TRBJ2-2; no clear D. The CDR3 length is 16 residues. CDR1 is KGHSH, CDR2 LQKENI, per germline. V lost 0 bases to trimming and J lost 0 bases, with 8 bases between them. The CDR3: CASSPPLQANTGELFF. DNA of the CDR3: TGTGCCAGCTCACCACCGTTACAAGCGAACACCGGGGAGCTGTTTTTT.

Only one count was recorded for this clone. This chain uses TRBV7-6 with TRBJ1-1; D gene unclear. The CDR3 is made up of 15 amino acids. The germline gives CDR1 SGHVS, CDR2 FNYEAQ. Trimming took off 6 bases at V and 2 bases at J, with 16 bases between the two ends. In DNA form, the CDR3 reads TGTGCCAGCAGTTCTTGGGAGGAAATAAACACTGAAGCTTTCTTT. It encodes CASSSWEEINTEAFF.

V usage is TRBV3-1 (or the pseudogene TRBV3-2) and J usage is TRBJ2-5; weak D call: TRBD2 (5 bases). Germline lookup yields CDR1 LGHDT and CDR2 YNNKEL (reference sequence). The germline V and J ends were trimmed by 3 bases and 5 bases, with 10 bases remaining between them. The CDR3 runs to 13 residues. The CDR3 coding sequence is TGTGCCAGCAGCCAGGTACTAGAGGAGACCCAGTACTTC. The encoded protein is CASSQVLEETQYF.

CDR3 DNA: TGTGCCAGCAGCTTGGGGTCAGGTTCTCCCAATGAAAAACTGTTTTTT. Protein: CASSLGSGSPNEKLFF. The chain joins TRBV5-5 to TRBJ1-4; the D is unclear. V was clipped by 0 bases and J by 5 bases, with 14 bases between them. The length of the CDR3 is 16 residues. The germline CDR1 and CDR2 sequences are SGHKS and YYEKEE (reference sequence). Variable domain in full (rest from reference TRBV5-5 and TRBJ1-4): DAGVTQSPTHLIKTRGQQVTLRCSPISGHKSVSWYQQVLGQGPQFIFQYYEKEERGRGNFPDRFSARQFPNYSSELNVNALLLGDSALYLCASSLGSGSPNEKLFFGSGTQLSVL.

J is TRBJ2-1 and V is TRBV2; possibly TRBD2 for D (6 bases). This CDR3 has 15 residues. V was cut by 6 bases and J by 0 bases, with 12 bases left in between. Germline V gives CDR1 SNHLY, CDR2 FYNNEI. Written as DNA, the CDR3 is TGTGCCAGCAGATTTCGGGGGAGCTCCTACAATGAGCAGTTCTTC. Its protein product is CASRFRGSSYNEQFF.

This rearrangement joins TRBV13 to TRBJ2-7; TRBD1 agrees at 12 bases. Losses at the gene ends were 0 bases for V and 5 bases for J; bases not matched to a gene: 2. The CDR3 has 15 amino acids. CDR1 and CDR2 from the germline V gene are PRHDT and FYEKMQ (reference sequence). The chain's CDR3 is CASSLGGQGAHEQYF. The CDR3 coding sequence is TGTGCCAGCAGCTTAGGGGGACAGGGGGCACACGAGCAGTACTTC.

This clone is a singleton in its sample. The gene calls are TRBV5-4 and TRBJ1-4; 7 bases are shared with TRBD1. Trimming removed 0 bases from V and 8 bases from J; junction bases left unmatched: 7. This CDR3 has 15 residues. CDR1 is SGHNT and CDR2 is YYREEE in the germline V gene (reference sequence). This chain's CDR3 is CASSLAATGREKLFF. The CDR3 DNA follows: TGTGCCAGCAGCTTGGCCGCGACAGGGAGGGAAAAACTGTTTTTT.

V usage is TRBV4-1 and J usage is TRBJ2-5; 7 bases map to TRBD2. Germline trimming cut 0 bases from V and 7 bases from J; bases unmatched to any gene: 11. The CDR3 has 16 amino acids. The germline V gene encodes CDR1 MGHRA and CDR2 YSYEKL. The CDR3 protein is CASSQDLPLWGGTQYF. CDR3 sequence (DNA): TGCGCCAGCAGCCAAGATCTTCCGCTCTGGGGGGGGACCCAGTACTTC.

The chain recombines TRBV11-2 with TRBJ2-3; TRBD2 is a possible D gene (5 bases). Germline values: CDR1 SGHAT, CDR2 FQNNGV. The length of the CDR3 is 16 residues. The V end lost 2 bases, the J end lost 4 bases, and 16 bases lay between the germline ends. For the CDR3, the DNA is TGTGCCAGCAGCTTAATGGCGGGTACCTTGGCAGATACGCAGTATTTT. Translated: CASSLMAGTLADTQYF.

V is TRBV3-1 (or the pseudogene TRBV3-2) and J is TRBJ1-2; 8 nucleotides match TRBD1. The germline CDR1 and CDR2 sequences are LGHDT and YNNKEL (reference sequence). The trim removed 4 bases at V and 1 base at J, leaving 5 bases unmatched. The CDR3 is made up of 15 amino acids. CDR3 coding DNA: TGTGCCAGCAGCCTGTTCGGACAGGGTAACTATGGCTACACCTTC. Residues: CASSLFGQGNYGYTF.

This sequence joins TRBV7-8 and TRBJ1-2, with 7 nucleotides matching TRBD1. Germline V CDR1 and CDR2: SGHVS, FQNEAQ. V trimming: 5 bases; J trimming: 3 bases; junction bases outside the gene matches: 6. This CDR3 contains 14 residues. CDR3 nucleotide sequence: TGTGCCAGCAGCCAGACAGGGAGACACTATGGCTACACCTTC. Translated: CASSQTGRHYGYTF.

The chain is built from TRBV9 and TRBJ1-2; D is perhaps TRBD1 (5 bases). The CDR3 totals 13 residues. V was cut by 0 bases and J by 5 bases, with 8 bases left in between. The V gene's germline CDR1 is SGDLS and CDR2 YYNGEE. The CDR3 sequence is CASSVDSGYGYTF. The CDR3 DNA reads as TGTGCCAGCAGCGTAGATTCAGGGTATGGCTACACCTTC.

V usage is TRBV4-2 and J usage is TRBJ2-5, with 8 bases that match TRBD1. The ends lost 0 bases at V and 5 bases at J; junction bases unmatched: 11. The CDR3 is 17 residues long. In germline, CDR1 is LGHNA, CDR2 YNFKEQ. The CDR3 is CASSQEGAGGMRETQYF. The CDR3 DNA reads TGTGCCAGCAGCCAAGAGGGGGCAGGGGGCATGCGGGAGACCCAGTACTTC.

This clone has a handful of counts. V gene TRBV7-9 combines with J gene TRBJ2-7; D gene unclear. The germline gives CDR1 SEHNR, CDR2 FQNEAQ (reference sequence). The CDR3 extends over 13 amino acids. The V end lost 4 bases, the J end lost 2 bases, and 9 bases lay between the germline ends. CDR3 nucleotide sequence: TGTGCCAGCAGCTACTCCCGGGCCTACGAGCAGTACTTC. This gives the protein CASSYSRAYEQYF.

CDR3 in amino acids: CASSTPPGGDTEAFF. The DNA for the CDR3 is TGTGCCAGCAGTACCCCCCCAGGGGGCGACACTGAAGCTTTCTTT. The chain recombines TRBV28 with TRBJ1-1; 8 bases fit TRBD1. The germline gives CDR1 MDHEN, CDR2 SYDVKM. The CDR3 runs 15 residues. The J segment lost 3 bases and the V segment lost 5 bases, leaving 8 bases of the junction unmatched.

The chain joins TRBV19 to TRBJ1-3, with D possibly matching TRBD1 (6 bases). The CDR3 covers 15 residues. Germline V gives CDR1 LNHDA, CDR2 SQIVND (reference sequence). Trimming pared 6 bases from V and 2 bases from J, leaving 14 bases between. CDR3 DNA sequence: TGTGCCAGTAGACCCCCAGGGGTTGCTGGAAACACCATATATTTT. Its protein is CASRPPGVAGNTIYF.

CDR3 bases: TGTGCCAGCAGCTTGTGGGGTAGCGGCACAGATACGCAGTATTTT. It encodes CASSLWGSGTDTQYF. The V call is TRBV5-6, the J call TRBJ2-3; D may be TRBD2 (5 bases). The CDR3 consists of 15 residues. Trimming stripped 1 base from V and 1 base from J, with 10 bases between. Per the germline V gene, CDR1 is SGHDT and CDR2 is YYEEEE.

The chain combines TRBV5-1 with TRBJ2-4, with D tentatively TRBD2 (6 bases). Trimming left V 0 bases short and J 1 base short, with 11 bases between. The germline CDR1 and CDR2 sequences are SGHRS and YFSETQ. The CDR3 contains 16 residues. The CDR3 reads CASSLVLGGAKNIQYF. In DNA, the CDR3 is TGCGCCAGCAGCTTGGTGTTAGGAGGGGCCAAAAACATTCAGTACTTC.

The rearrangement uses TRBV5-8 and TRBJ1-5; no firm D call. Germline values: CDR1 SGHTS, CDR2 YDEGEE. The CDR3 is made up of 12 amino acids. V lost 4 bases to trimming and J lost 5 bases, with 7 bases between them. The CDR3 DNA reads TGTGCCAGCAGCCCGGGTGATCAGCCCCAGCATTTT. Encoded protein: CASSPGDQPQHF. Full variable domain (missing parts from reference TRBV5-8 and TRBJ1-5): EAGVTQSPTHLIKTRGQQATLRCSPISGHTSVYWYQQALGLGLQFLLWYDEGEERNRGNFPPRFSGRQFPNYSSELNVNALELEDSALYLCASSPGDQPQHFGDGTRLSIL.

The V and J genes are TRBV6-5 and TRBJ1-2; 8 positions match TRBD1. The trim removed 0 bases at V and 5 bases at J, leaving 5 bases unmatched. Germline V gives CDR1 MNHEY, CDR2 SVGAGI. There are 15 residues in the CDR3. In DNA form, the CDR3 reads TGTGCCAGCAGTTACTCCAACAGGGGGGAGTATGGCTACACCTTC. Amino acids: CASSYSNRGEYGYTF.

V is TRBV5-5 and J is TRBJ2-7, with TRBD1 matching over 7 bases. The CDR3 consists of 15 residues. The germline gives CDR1 SGHKS, CDR2 YYEKEE (reference sequence). V shed 2 bases, J shed 6 bases, and the junction held 11 bases outside the gene matches. CDR3 loop: CASSFLGGLRGEQYF. CDR3 DNA sequence: TGTGCCAGCAGCTTTCTAGGGGGCTTGAGGGGCGAGCAGTACTTC. The whole variable domain, remainder taken from reference TRBV5-5 and TRBJ2-7, is DAGVTQSPTHLIKTRGQQVTLRCSPISGHKSVSWYQQVLGQGPQFIFQYYEKEERGRGNFPDRFSARQFPNYSSELNVNALLLGDSALYLCASSFLGGLRGEQYFGPGTRLTVT.

J is TRBJ2-6 and V is TRBV3-1 (or the pseudogene TRBV3-2); TRBD1 aligns across 7 bases. The J segment lost 0 bases and the V segment lost 3 bases, leaving 11 bases of the junction unmatched. CDR1 is LGHDT and CDR2 is YNNKEL in the germline V gene (reference sequence). The CDR3 length is 19 residues. CDR3 amino acids: CASSHKTGQASSGANVLTF. CDR3 nucleotide sequence: TGTGCCAGCAGCCACAAGACAGGACAGGCTTCCTCTGGGGCCAACGTCCTGACTTTC.